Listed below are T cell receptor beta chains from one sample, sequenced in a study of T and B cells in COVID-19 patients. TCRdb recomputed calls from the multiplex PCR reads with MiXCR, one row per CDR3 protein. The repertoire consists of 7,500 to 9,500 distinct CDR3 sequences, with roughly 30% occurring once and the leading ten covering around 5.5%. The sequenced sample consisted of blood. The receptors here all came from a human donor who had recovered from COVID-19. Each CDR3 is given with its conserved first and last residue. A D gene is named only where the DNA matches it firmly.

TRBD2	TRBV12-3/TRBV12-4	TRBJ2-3	CASLLGRAGGTDTQYF
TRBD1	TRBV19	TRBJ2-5	CASTPGQGAGETQYF
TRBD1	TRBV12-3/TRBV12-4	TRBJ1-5	CASTPDRGNRQPQHF
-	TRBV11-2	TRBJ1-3	CASSLSGHGNTIYF
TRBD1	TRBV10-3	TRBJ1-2	CAISPGQGASRGYGYTF
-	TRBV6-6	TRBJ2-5	CASSYRAAVQETQYF
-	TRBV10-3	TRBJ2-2	CAISERGSTGELFF
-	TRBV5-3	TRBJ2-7	CARTYKAGEQYF
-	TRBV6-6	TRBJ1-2	CASSYRTLVGGYTF
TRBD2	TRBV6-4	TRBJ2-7	CASSDSAGGNKQYF
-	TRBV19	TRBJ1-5	CASSTRTPPGQPQHF
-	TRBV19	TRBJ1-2	CATAVAGVNYGYTF
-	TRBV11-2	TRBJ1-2	CASSFRGGYTF
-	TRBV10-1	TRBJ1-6	CASSDPGSPLHF
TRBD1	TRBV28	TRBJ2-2	CASSLETQGDSNTGELFF
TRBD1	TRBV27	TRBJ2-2	CASSSGQVYTGELFF
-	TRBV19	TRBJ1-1	CASSIMGRGTEAFF
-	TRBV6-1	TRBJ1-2	CAGKAGVEWYYGYTF
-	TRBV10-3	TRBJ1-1	CAISEGQSAMPTEAFF
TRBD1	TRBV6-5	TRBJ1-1	CASSYAQAGGSPEAFF
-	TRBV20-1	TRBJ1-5	CSATSLGGPNSNQPQHF
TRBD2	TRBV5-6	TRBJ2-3	CASLSGVEDTQYF
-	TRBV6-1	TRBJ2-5	CASRLQRQETQYF
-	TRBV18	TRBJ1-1	CASSPQGEGTTEAFF
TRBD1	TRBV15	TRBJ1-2	CATSELEDRIANYGYTF
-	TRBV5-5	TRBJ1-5	CASSLGPGANQPQHF
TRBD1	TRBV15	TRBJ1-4	CASGGTGGEKLFF
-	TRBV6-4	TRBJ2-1	CASSDGGGTGNEQFF
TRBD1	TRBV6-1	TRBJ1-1	CASSLDRGPTEAFF
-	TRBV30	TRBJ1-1	CAWRSQGEAFF
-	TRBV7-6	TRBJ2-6	CASSLGGSGANVLTF
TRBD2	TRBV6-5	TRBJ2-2	CASRSLAGVTGELFF